This is a list of T cell receptor beta chains from one sample in a study of T cell responses to AZD1222 COVID-19 vaccine. Generated by immunoSEQ multiplex PCR, the TCRdb table keeps only in-frame clones and is missing some. The data contain 50,000 or so clones, about 87% of them seen just once; the ten biggest clones take up roughly 15%. This specimen consisted of peripheral blood, obtained on day 0 of AZD1222 vaccination. The receptors derive from an adult in good health. Each CDR3 is given with its conserved first and last residue. The D gene is left open where the match is weak. Not all rows give a size; the values are once, few, many and, for expanded clones, a class.

cdr3_nt: TGTGCCAGCAGCTTGGTTCAGGGATATGCGGATACGCAGTATTTT; cdr3_aa: CASSLVQGYADTQYF; j_call: TRBJ2-3; v_call: TRBV5-5; d_call: NA; clone_size: NA
cdr3_nt: TGCGCCAGCAGTGGGGGCGGGACCTCGAACACCGGGGAGCTGTTTTTT; cdr3_aa: CASSGGGTSNTGELFF; j_call: TRBJ2-2; v_call: TRBV5-1; d_call: NA; clone_size: NA
cdr3_nt: TGTGCCTGGAGCAATACAAATCCAAATCAGCCCCAGCATTTT; cdr3_aa: CAWSNTNPNQPQHF; j_call: TRBJ1-5; v_call: TRBV30; d_call: NA; clone_size: once
cdr3_nt: TGTGCCAGCAGTTACGGGGTCAGACCCGGGACCTCACTCGGGGACGCTTTCTTT; cdr3_aa: CASSYGVRPGTSLGDAFF; j_call: TRBJ1-1; v_call: TRBV6-2/TRBV6-3; d_call: NA; clone_size: NA
cdr3_nt: TGCGCCAGCAGCCTGGGACAGGGGGGATTTGAGCAGTTCTTC; cdr3_aa: CASSLGQGGFEQFF; j_call: TRBJ2-1; v_call: TRBV5-1; d_call: TRBD1; clone_size: NA
cdr3_nt: TGTGCCAGCAGTTCGCAAGGACAGGGGTATGGCTACACCTTC; cdr3_aa: CASSSQGQGYGYTF; j_call: TRBJ1-2; v_call: TRBV27; d_call: TRBD1; clone_size: NA
cdr3_nt: TGTGCCAGCAGTTACTCGATGGGGAGACAGGGTCCCAACAATCAGCCCCAGCATTTT; cdr3_aa: CASSYSMGRQGPNNQPQHF; j_call: TRBJ1-5; v_call: TRBV6-2/TRBV6-3; d_call: TRBD1; clone_size: NA
cdr3_nt: TGTGCCAGCAGCTGGCCGGGACAGGCAAAAACTGAAGCTTTCTTT; cdr3_aa: CASSWPGQAKTEAFF; j_call: TRBJ1-1; v_call: TRBV5-8; d_call: TRBD1; clone_size: once
cdr3_nt: TGCAGCGCTGTACACAGGGGGTTTAATGAGCAGTTCTTC; cdr3_aa: CSAVHRGFNEQFF; j_call: TRBJ2-1; v_call: TRBV29-1; d_call: TRBD1; clone_size: NA
cdr3_nt: TGTGCCAGCAGTCGCGGGACAGCCTCTGGAAACACCATATATTTT; cdr3_aa: CASSRGTASGNTIYF; j_call: TRBJ1-3; v_call: TRBV27; d_call: TRBD1; clone_size: NA
cdr3_nt: TGTGCCAGCACTAACGGGGCTATGAACACTGAAGCTTTCTTT; cdr3_aa: CASTNGAMNTEAFF; j_call: TRBJ1-1; v_call: TRBV6-5; d_call: NA; clone_size: NA
cdr3_nt: TGTGCCAGCAGTTTATCAGGGGGCAGGGGTTCACCCCTCCACTTT; cdr3_aa: CASSLSGGRGSPLHF; j_call: TRBJ1-6; v_call: TRBV28; d_call: TRBD1; clone_size: NA
cdr3_nt: TGTGCCAGCAGCTTCGGACTAGCCTGGGGGTCGCTGTTTTTT; cdr3_aa: CASSFGLAWGSLFF; j_call: TRBJ2-2; v_call: TRBV7-2; d_call: TRBD2; clone_size: NA
cdr3_nt: TGTGCCACCAGCAGAGATGGTGGCAGGACCCAGCATTTT; cdr3_aa: CATSRDGGRTQHF; j_call: TRBJ1-5; v_call: TRBV15; d_call: NA; clone_size: NA
cdr3_nt: TGCGCCAGCAGCCAAGAGTTACCTCAGGGATCCTACGAGCAGTACTTC; cdr3_aa: CASSQELPQGSYEQYF; j_call: TRBJ2-7; v_call: TRBV4-3; d_call: NA; clone_size: NA
cdr3_nt: TGTGCCAGCATAAGGGGGCTTGACACCGGGGAGCTGTTTTTT; cdr3_aa: CASIRGLDTGELFF; j_call: TRBJ2-2; v_call: TRBV6-5; d_call: TRBD1; clone_size: NA
cdr3_nt: TGTGCCAGCAGCTTAAGCGGGAGAACCGAGCAGTACTTC; cdr3_aa: CASSLSGRTEQYF; j_call: TRBJ2-7; v_call: TRBV7-8; d_call: TRBD2; clone_size: once
cdr3_nt: TGTGCCAGCAGCTCTCCGGGAGTCTCCTACGAGCAGTACTTC; cdr3_aa: CASSSPGVSYEQYF; j_call: TRBJ2-7; v_call: TRBV5-4; d_call: NA; clone_size: NA
cdr3_nt: TGTGCCAGCAGCTTGACAGGGGGGTCGGAAAAACTGTTTTTT; cdr3_aa: CASSLTGGSEKLFF; j_call: TRBJ1-4; v_call: TRBV7-2; d_call: TRBD1; clone_size: NA
cdr3_nt: TGTGCCAGTAACCCAGGGACTAGCGGGACCGCTAGCTCCTACAATGAGCAGTTCTTC; cdr3_aa: CASNPGTSGTASSYNEQFF; j_call: TRBJ2-1; v_call: TRBV19; d_call: TRBD2; clone_size: NA
cdr3_nt: TGTGCCAGCAAAACAGGGGGCAGGGAAAAACTGTTTTTT; cdr3_aa: CASKTGGREKLFF; j_call: TRBJ1-4; v_call: TRBV6-5; d_call: TRBD1; clone_size: NA
cdr3_nt: TGTGCCAGCAGCTTAAATGGGATTCGCACAGATACGCAGTATTTT; cdr3_aa: CASSLNGIRTDTQYF; j_call: TRBJ2-3; v_call: TRBV11-3; d_call: NA; clone_size: NA
cdr3_nt: TGTGCCAGCAGCGCGACAGTTAGCAATCAGCCCCAGCATTTT; cdr3_aa: CASSATVSNQPQHF; j_call: TRBJ1-5; v_call: TRBV9; d_call: NA; clone_size: NA
cdr3_nt: TGTGCCAGCGGGAAATTAGCGGGAGTAGAGCAGTACTTC; cdr3_aa: CASGKLAGVEQYF; j_call: TRBJ2-7; v_call: TRBV13; d_call: TRBD2; clone_size: NA
cdr3_nt: TGTGCCATCAGTGAGTCGCATTATGGGACAGGGGGTGGTCAGCCCCAGCATTTT; cdr3_aa: CAISESHYGTGGGQPQHF; j_call: TRBJ1-5; v_call: TRBV10-3; d_call: TRBD1; clone_size: NA
cdr3_nt: TGTGCCAGTAGTACCACAGGGGCGTCCCACATATATAGCAATCAGCCCCAGCATTTT; cdr3_aa: CASSTTGASHIYSNQPQHF; j_call: TRBJ1-5; v_call: TRBV19; d_call: TRBD1; clone_size: NA
cdr3_nt: TGTGCCAGCAGCTTAACACAGGAGAACACTGAAGCTTTCTTT; cdr3_aa: CASSLTQENTEAFF; j_call: TRBJ1-1; v_call: TRBV7-9; d_call: NA; clone_size: NA
cdr3_nt: TGTGCCAGCAGTTTTAGACAGCCAAGCTCCTATAATTCACCCCTCCACTTT; cdr3_aa: CASSFRQPSSYNSPLHF; j_call: TRBJ1-6; v_call: TRBV27; d_call: NA; clone_size: NA
cdr3_nt: TGTGCCAGCAGCTTGGGGGGGCCTTCTAACTATGGCTACACCTTC; cdr3_aa: CASSLGGPSNYGYTF; j_call: TRBJ1-2; v_call: TRBV7-9; d_call: NA; clone_size: NA
cdr3_nt: TGTGCCAGCAGCAAAGCTCACAGGGGGCGGTCTAGCGGGAGGCTCCTCGGGGAGCTGTTTTTT; cdr3_aa: CASSKAHRGRSSGRLLGELFF; j_call: TRBJ2-2; v_call: TRBV7-8; d_call: TRBD2; clone_size: NA
cdr3_nt: TGTGCCAGCAGTTTCCCCGGGACAGGGCGCTATGGCTACACCTTC; cdr3_aa: CASSFPGTGRYGYTF; j_call: TRBJ1-2; v_call: TRBV28; d_call: TRBD1; clone_size: NA
cdr3_nt: TGTGCCAGCTCACCCGAGGTCGGGGAGCTGTTTTTT; cdr3_aa: CASSPEVGELFF; j_call: TRBJ2-2; v_call: TRBV18; d_call: NA; clone_size: NA
cdr3_nt: TGTGCCGGCACAGGGGGAGGTGGTGGAAACACCATATATTTT; cdr3_aa: CAGTGGGGGNTIYF; j_call: TRBJ1-3; v_call: TRBV7-9; d_call: TRBD1; clone_size: NA
cdr3_nt: TGTGCCAGTTTCTCGAGCTGGCAGGGCTGGATCACTGAAGCTTTCTTT; cdr3_aa: CASFSSWQGWITEAFF; j_call: TRBJ1-1; v_call: TRBV19; d_call: NA; clone_size: NA
cdr3_nt: TGTGCCAGCAGCTTATACAGTCTGAACACTGAAGCTTTCTTT; cdr3_aa: CASSLYSLNTEAFF; j_call: TRBJ1-1; v_call: TRBV7-9; d_call: NA; clone_size: NA
cdr3_nt: TGTGCCACCAGCAGAGCAGCGAACTATGGCTACACCTTC; cdr3_aa: CATSRAANYGYTF; j_call: TRBJ1-2; v_call: TRBV15; d_call: NA; clone_size: NA
cdr3_nt: TGTGCCAGCAGTTCCTCGGGAGCTCGCGGAGAGACCCAGTACTTC; cdr3_aa: CASSSSGARGETQYF; j_call: TRBJ2-5; v_call: TRBV27; d_call: NA; clone_size: NA
cdr3_nt: TGTGCCAGTAGTATTGGGGCAGGGGTGAACACTGAAGCTTTCTTT; cdr3_aa: CASSIGAGVNTEAFF; j_call: TRBJ1-1; v_call: TRBV19; d_call: NA; clone_size: once
cdr3_nt: TGTGCCAGCAGCCCGACAGACCTTTACGAGCAGTACTTC; cdr3_aa: CASSPTDLYEQYF; j_call: TRBJ2-7; v_call: TRBV3-1/TRBV3-2; d_call: NA; clone_size: NA
cdr3_nt: TGTGCCTGGAGTGTTACAGGGATGCATTCACCCCTCCACTTT; cdr3_aa: CAWSVTGMHSPLHF; j_call: TRBJ1-6; v_call: TRBV30; d_call: NA; clone_size: NA
cdr3_nt: TGTGCCAGCAGCTACGGACAGGGGGCTCGAAAACTGTTTTTT; cdr3_aa: CASSYGQGARKLFF; j_call: TRBJ1-4; v_call: TRBV7-9; d_call: TRBD1; clone_size: NA
cdr3_nt: TGTGCCAGCAAACCAAGCAGTGGTGGCTACGAGCAGTACTTC; cdr3_aa: CASKPSSGGYEQYF; j_call: TRBJ2-7; v_call: TRBV7-2; d_call: NA; clone_size: NA
cdr3_nt: TGTGCCAGTAGTTACTCCCGGACAGGGGGTGAAAAACTGTTTTTT; cdr3_aa: CASSYSRTGGEKLFF; j_call: TRBJ1-4; v_call: TRBV6-5; d_call: TRBD1; clone_size: NA
cdr3_nt: TGTGCCAGCAGTCCCGGACGGGGGGGGAACACTGAAGCTTTCTTT; cdr3_aa: CASSPGRGGNTEAFF; j_call: TRBJ1-1; v_call: TRBV6-5; d_call: NA; clone_size: NA
cdr3_nt: TGTGCCAGCAGCTTCGGGGACAGAATGAACACTGAAGCTTTCTTT; cdr3_aa: CASSFGDRMNTEAFF; j_call: TRBJ1-1; v_call: TRBV11-1; d_call: TRBD1; clone_size: NA
cdr3_nt: TGCGCCAGCAGCCAAGATAGGTGGGGGTCCGAAGCTTTCTTT; cdr3_aa: CASSQDRWGSEAFF; j_call: TRBJ1-1; v_call: TRBV4-3; d_call: NA; clone_size: NA
cdr3_nt: TGTGCCAGCAGCTTGGACAGGGCCCGCACAGATACGCAGTATTTT; cdr3_aa: CASSLDRARTDTQYF; j_call: TRBJ2-3; v_call: TRBV5-4; d_call: NA; clone_size: NA
cdr3_nt: TGTGCCATAGGACAAGGGGTTGGCACTGAAGCTTTCTTT; cdr3_aa: CAIGQGVGTEAFF; j_call: TRBJ1-1; v_call: TRBV10-3; d_call: NA; clone_size: NA
cdr3_nt: TGTGCCAGAAGCTTAGCCGCAGGGGGCGCGCGGGACACTGAAGCTTTCTTT; cdr3_aa: CARSLAAGGARDTEAFF; j_call: TRBJ1-1; v_call: TRBV5-3; d_call: TRBD1; clone_size: NA
cdr3_nt: TGTGCCAGCAGCTTGGAGGGGCGAGGTGAAAAACTGTTTTTT; cdr3_aa: CASSLEGRGEKLFF; j_call: TRBJ1-4; v_call: TRBV5-4; d_call: NA; clone_size: few
cdr3_nt: TGTGCCAGCAGCCGGGGGGACAGGGGGAACTATGGCTACACCTTC; cdr3_aa: CASSRGDRGNYGYTF; j_call: TRBJ1-2; v_call: TRBV3-1/TRBV3-2; d_call: TRBD1; clone_size: NA
cdr3_nt: TGTGCCAGCAGCTTTTTAGGGAGGGATTCAAATGAGCAGTTCTTC; cdr3_aa: CASSFLGRDSNEQFF; j_call: TRBJ2-1; v_call: TRBV5-5; d_call: TRBD2; clone_size: NA
cdr3_nt: TGTGCCTGGAGTCTTTCCGCAAAAGAGACCCAGTACTTC; cdr3_aa: CAWSLSAKETQYF; j_call: TRBJ2-5; v_call: TRBV30; d_call: NA; clone_size: once
cdr3_nt: TGCGCCAGCAGCGTGAATTACAGGGCTACTAATGAAAAACTGTTTTTT; cdr3_aa: CASSVNYRATNEKLFF; j_call: TRBJ1-4; v_call: TRBV5-1; d_call: NA; clone_size: NA